This TCR beta chain was identified in a study of CD8 T cells in Susac syndrome. Study observations and caveats: TCR sequencing and HLA analysis covered a relatively small number of individuals.

After extraction with the RNeasy kit, about 0.45 to 1 ug of the RNA was reverse transcribed using random hexamers. TCR beta CDR3 was amplified by immunoSEQ covering 54 Vbeta and 13 Jbeta. TCRdb called the immunoSEQ multiplex PCR reads again in MiXCR, with one record for every CDR3 protein. The sample consists of 180,000 or so distinct CDR3 sequences, 95% of them appearing once. Details on this clonotype: Its antigen is not known.

Germline V lookup: CDR1 DFQATT, CDR2 SNEGSKA (reference sequence). There are 12 residues in the CDR3. V lost 3 bases and J 4 bases, leaving 9 bases between the germline ends. Negative isolation was used for CD8+ and CD4+ T cells, and FACS enrichment was applied to TEMRA cells. The chain carries TRBV20-1 and TRBJ1-2; a weak D match, TRBD1 (5 bases). Sequenced: CD4+ T cells from PBMCs. The sequence was collected from a human donor with multiple sclerosis. CDR3 residues: CSASGAAYGYTF. The CDR3 DNA follows: TGCAGTGCTAGTGGGGCCGCCTATGGCTACACCTTC.